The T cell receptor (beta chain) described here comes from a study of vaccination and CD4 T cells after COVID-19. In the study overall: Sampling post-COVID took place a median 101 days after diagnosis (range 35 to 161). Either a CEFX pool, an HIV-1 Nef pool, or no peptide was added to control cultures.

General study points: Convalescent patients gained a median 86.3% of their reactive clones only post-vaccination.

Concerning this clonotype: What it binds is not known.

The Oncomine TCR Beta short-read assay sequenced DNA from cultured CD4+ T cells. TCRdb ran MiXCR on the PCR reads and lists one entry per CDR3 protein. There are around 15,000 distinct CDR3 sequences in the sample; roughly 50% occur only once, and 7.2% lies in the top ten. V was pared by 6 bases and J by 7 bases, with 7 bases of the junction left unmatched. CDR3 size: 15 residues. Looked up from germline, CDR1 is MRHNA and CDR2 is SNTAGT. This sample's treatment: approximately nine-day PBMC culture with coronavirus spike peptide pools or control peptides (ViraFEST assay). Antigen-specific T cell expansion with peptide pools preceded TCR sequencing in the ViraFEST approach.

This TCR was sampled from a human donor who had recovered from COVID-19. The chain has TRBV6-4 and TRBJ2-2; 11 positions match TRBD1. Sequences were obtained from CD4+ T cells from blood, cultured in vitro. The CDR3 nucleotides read TGTGCCAGCAGCCGGGACAGGGGGATTATCGGGGAGCTGTTTTTT. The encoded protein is CASSRDRGIIGELFF.